A single sample gave rise to the 4 T cell receptor beta chains below, sequenced in a study of early T cells in non-severe SARS-CoV-2 infection. TCRdb re-called the 5' RACE reads through MiXCR, storing one row per CDR3 protein. This sample carries just under 65,000 distinct CDR3 sequences, roughly 9% of them seen once, and the ten largest clones take 10% to 15%. Material: whole blood, obtained at baseline. Source of these receptors: an adult who was a healthcare worker with PCR-confirmed SARS-CoV-2 infection or an uninfected control (not recorded which).

This clonotype has just a few counts. A much larger clone sits a single nucleotide away, making a read error possible. V usage is TRBV2 and J usage is TRBJ2-1; D gene uncertain. V gave up 4 bases and J gave up 7 bases, with 5 bases separating them. The V gene's germline CDR1 is SNHLY and CDR2 FYNNEI. This CDR3 has 11 amino acids. The DNA for the CDR3 is TGTGCCAGCAGTGGCGAGAATGAGCAGTTCTTC. This gives the protein CASSGENEQFF. The full variable domain, completed using reference TRBV2 and TRBJ2-1, is EPEVTQTPSHQVTQMGQEVILRCVPISNHLYFYWYRQILGQKVEFLVSFYNNEISEKSEIFDDQFSVERPDGSNFTLKIRSTKLEDSAMYFCASSGENEQFFGPGTRLTVL.

This clonotype was counted at least ten times. This chain uses TRBV11-2 with TRBJ2-1, with D possibly being TRBD1 or TRBD2 (6 bases each). Trimming cost V 2 bases and J 0 bases, with 17 bases left between them. Germline V CDR1 and CDR2: SGHAT, FQNNGV. This CDR3 spans 18 amino acids. CDR3 protein: CASSLPGATFTSYNEQFF. CDR3 sequence (DNA): TGTGCCAGCAGCTTACCGGGGGCCACCTTTACCTCCTACAATGAGCAGTTCTTC.

This clonotype was seen more than once but under ten times. V usage is TRBV4-2 and J usage is TRBJ2-1; D may be TRBD2 (6 bases). The length of the CDR3 is 18 residues. Germline CDR1 is LGHNA and CDR2 is YNFKEQ. The V and J ends lost 0 bases and 4 bases respectively, with 19 bases between them. CDR3 DNA sequence: TGTGCCAGCAGCCAAGATGTTTTCGGGGGAGTAGGGTACAATGAGCAGTTCTTC. Amino acids: CASSQDVFGGVGYNEQFF.

This clonotype has ten or more counts. The V call is TRBV20-1, the J call TRBJ2-1, with D perhaps TRBD2 (6 bases). Germline CDR1 reads DFQATT; CDR2 reads SNEGSKA (reference sequence). Between the trimmed V and J ends, which lost 4 bases and 7 bases, there was a span of 20 bases. This CDR3 has 15 amino acids. The CDR3 loop is CSAILFRDLSNEQFF. As DNA, the CDR3 is TGCAGTGCTATACTTTTCCGGGACTTATCTAATGAGCAGTTCTTC.